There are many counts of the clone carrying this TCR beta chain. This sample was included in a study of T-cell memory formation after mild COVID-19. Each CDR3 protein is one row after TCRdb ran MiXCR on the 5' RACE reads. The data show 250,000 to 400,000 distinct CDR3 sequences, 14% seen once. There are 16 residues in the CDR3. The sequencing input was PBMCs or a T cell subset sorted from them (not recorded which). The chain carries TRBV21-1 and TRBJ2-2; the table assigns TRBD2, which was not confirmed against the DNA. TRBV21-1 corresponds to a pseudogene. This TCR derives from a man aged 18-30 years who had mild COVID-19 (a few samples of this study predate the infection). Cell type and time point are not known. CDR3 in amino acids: CASSKALAGNTGELFF. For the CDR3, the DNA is TGTGCCAGCAGCAAAGCGCTAGCGGGGAACACCGGGGAGCTGTTTTTT.